This T cell receptor beta chain emerged from a study of cytomegalovirus exposure and HLA in healthy donors. Primers for the PCR totalled 60 Vbeta and 13 Jbeta. Sequenced by immunoSEQ multiplex PCR; TCRdb stores in-frame clones only, minus some. The sample consists of some 62,000 clones, more than 75% of them appearing once. In germline, CDR1 is SGDLS, CDR2 YYNGEE. The CDR3 extends over 14 amino acids. V lost 4 bases and J 3 bases, leaving 14 bases between the germline ends. Comments on this clone: The antigen is unknown.

Study-wide results and caveats: The study flagged around 160 TCR beta chains as cytomegalovirus-associated.

The chain uses TRBV9 and TRBJ2-7; possibly TRBD1 for D (6 bases). This TCR was sampled from a man between 18 and 35 years old in good health and CMV-seronegative. The sample taken for sequencing was PBMCs. The CDR3, as DNA: TGTGCCAGCAGCTTCCGGGACAACCTCTACGAGCAGTACTTC. This codes for CASSFRDNLYEQYF. Full variable domain (remainder filled in from reference TRBV9 and TRBJ2-7): DSGVTQTPKHLITATGQRVTLRCSPRSGDLSVYWYQQSLDQGLQFLIQYYNGEERAKGNILERFSAQQFPDLHSELNLSSLELGDSALYFCASSFRDNLYEQYFGPGTRLTVT.